This TCR beta chain is from a study of blood T cell repertoires in COVID-19. The wider study: Samples taken during acute and convalescent COVID-19 were collected in the United States, Italy and Spain. PBMCs, B-cell-depleted T cells, or T cells were the source of the cDNA or gDNA that made up the material.

This clone has only a few counts. How the authors handled the data: Reference gene primer amplification in the assay estimated nucleated cell counts. Only in-frame clones appear in the TCRdb table, and some are missing; sequencing was by immunoSEQ multiplex PCR. From that table come the V and J calls and clone size; the DNA was used to work out D and trimming. The sample lists some 130,000 clones; roughly 85% were seen once. The CDR3 spans 16 residues. V lost 3 bases and J lost 5, with 14 bases in between. Germline assignment: CDR1 KGHSH and CDR2 LQKENI. The source material was peripheral blood. This TCR was recovered from a man in his sixties with acute or convalescent COVID-19. This chain joins TRBV18 and TRBJ1-6; D unclear. This CDR3 reads CASSPRRAENNSPLHF. CDR3 DNA: TGTGCCAGCTCACCCCGGCGGGCGGAGAATAATTCACCCCTCCACTTT.